This T cell receptor beta chain is from a study of siplizumab effects on memory and regulatory T cells. Overall study results and limits: Greater diversity than memory cells seemed evident in naive T cells, which also appeared to be major alloresponse contributors.

Profiling relied on immunoSEQ multiplex PCR, and the TCRdb table lists in-frame clones only, not all of them. Here the sample spans tens of thousands of clones, roughly 93% being singletons. About this clone: Antigen specificity is unknown.

Germline V gene lookup returns CDR1 MNHEY and CDR2 SMNVEV (reference sequence). With 2 bases clipped from V and 6 bases from J, the junction kept 5 bases outside the gene matches. This CDR3 spans 15 amino acids. This sequence originates from a human donor in good health. The source material was CD8+ T cells sorted from blood. This sequence joins TRBV27 and TRBJ2-4, with 9 positions matching TRBD2. CDR3 amino acids: CASSLAGGHGNIQYF. The CDR3 coding sequence is TGTGCCAGCAGTTTAGCGGGGGGGCATGGAAACATTCAGTACTTC.